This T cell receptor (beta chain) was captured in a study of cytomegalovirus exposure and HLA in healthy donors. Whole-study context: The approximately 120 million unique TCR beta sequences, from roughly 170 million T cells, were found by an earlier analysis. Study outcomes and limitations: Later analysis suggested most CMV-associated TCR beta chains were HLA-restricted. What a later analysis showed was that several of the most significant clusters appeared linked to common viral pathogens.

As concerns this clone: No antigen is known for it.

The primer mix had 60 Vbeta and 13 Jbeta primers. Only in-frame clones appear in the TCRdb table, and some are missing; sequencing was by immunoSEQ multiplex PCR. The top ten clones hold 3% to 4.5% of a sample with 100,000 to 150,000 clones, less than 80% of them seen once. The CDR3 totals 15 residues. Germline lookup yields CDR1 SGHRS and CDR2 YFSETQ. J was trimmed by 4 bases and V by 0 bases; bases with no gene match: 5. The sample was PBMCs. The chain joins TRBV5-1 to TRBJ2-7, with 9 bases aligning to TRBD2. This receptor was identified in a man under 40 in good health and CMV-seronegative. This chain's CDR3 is CASSLAVAGVYEQYF. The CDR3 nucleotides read TGCGCCAGCAGCTTGGCAGTAGCGGGGGTTTACGAGCAGTACTTC.